Each of the 21 T cell receptor beta chains below was sequenced from the same sample in a study of shared clonotypes between healthy human individuals (dated by TCRdb to between 2020 and 2021). The library was made by the immunoSEQ multiplex PCR assay. TCRdb limited this immuneACCESS table to in-frame rearrangements with V and J called. A share of clones is missing; checked studies link under half to unresolved V genes, and the rest is unexplained. This sample has about 470,000 clones in its table, and roughly 83% of those were observed once. Of the sample, about 13% is held by the ten largest clones. The material sequenced was PBMCs. All receptors come from a middle-aged woman in good health. Some clones in this sample may be carry-over from other donors' samples.

V gene TRBV9 combines with J gene TRBJ2-7; the match to TRBD1 covers 9 bases. The CDR3 extends over 13 amino acids. The V gene end was trimmed by 0 bases and the J gene end by 6 bases; junction bases not matched to a gene: 1. CDR1 SGDLS and CDR2 YYNGEE come from the germline V gene. The DNA of the CDR3 is TGTGCCAGCAGCGTAGGACAGGGGGGCGAGCAGTACTTC. Translation gives CASSVGQGGEQYF. Complete variable domain (other parts from reference TRBV9 and TRBJ2-7): DSGVTQTPKHLITATGQRVTLRCSPRSGDLSVYWYQQSLDQGLQFLIQYYNGEERAKGNILERFSAQQFPDLHSELNLSSLELGDSALYFCASSVGQGGEQYFGPGTRLTVT.

This chain uses TRBV10-3 with TRBJ1-4; no firm D call. Trimming removed 2 bases at V and 8 bases at J, with 15 bases between. Germline V CDR1 and CDR2: ENHRY, SYGVKD. This CDR3 is 15 amino acids long. CDR3 region: CAISEGFQGGEKLFF. The CDR3 DNA follows: TGTGCCATCAGTGAGGGGTTCCAAGGCGGAGAAAAACTGTTTTTT.

The gene calls are TRBV4-3 and TRBJ2-1, with TRBD2 identical over 8 bases. Germline values: CDR1 LGHNA, CDR2 YSLEER. Unmatched junction bases numbered 6, after V lost 0 bases and J lost 5 bases. The CDR3 extends over 16 amino acids. This CDR3 reads CASSQEEGLENNEQFF. The CDR3 DNA reads TGCGCCAGCAGCCAAGAGGAGGGACTAGAAAACAATGAGCAGTTCTTC.

A single count supports this clone. V is TRBV4-2 and J is TRBJ2-1; no definite D call. V lost 0 bases and J 6 bases, leaving 3 bases between the germline ends. CDR1 and CDR2 (germline): LGHNA, YNFKEQ. The CDR3 is 12 residues long. The CDR3, as DNA: TGTGCCAGCAGCCAAGATTCCAATGAGCAGTTCTTC. Amino acids: CASSQDSNEQFF.

This clone was counted between two and nine times. The chain carries TRBV6-1 and TRBJ2-4; the D call may be TRBD1 or TRBD2 (6 bases each). CDR1 MNHNS and CDR2 SASEGT come from the germline V gene. V lost 7 bases, J lost 1 base, and 8 bases lay in between. The CDR3 is 13 residues long. CDR3 protein: CASTGAAKNIQYF. CDR3 DNA: TGTGCCAGCACGGGGGCTGCCAAAAACATTCAGTACTTC.

The V and J genes are TRBV5-5 and TRBJ1-5; the D is unclear. The CDR3 is made up of 13 amino acids. CDR1 is SGHKS, CDR2 YYEKEE, per germline (reference sequence). V was shortened by 0 bases and J by 5 bases, with 6 bases between the two germline ends. In DNA form, the CDR3 reads TGTGCCAGCAGCTTGGACTTCTATCAGCCCCAGCATTTT. Amino acid sequence: CASSLDFYQPQHF.

This sequence joins TRBV28 and TRBJ2-5; a weak D match, TRBD2 (6 bases). Germline V gene data show CDR1 as MDHEN and CDR2 as SYDVKM. The CDR3 totals 15 residues. V was clipped by 6 bases and J by 0 bases, with 14 bases between them. The CDR3: CASRETREDQETQYF. CDR3 in DNA: TGTGCCAGCAGGGAGACTAGAGAAGACCAAGAGACCCAGTACTTC. Full variable domain (outside the CDR3, taken from reference TRBV28 and TRBJ2-5): DVKVTQSSRYLVKRTGEKVFLECVQDMDHENMFWYRQDPGLGLRLIYFSYDVKMKEKGDIPEGYSVSREKKERFSLILESASTNQTSMYLCASRETREDQETQYFGPGTRLLVL.

The chain joins TRBV5-1 to TRBJ2-6, with D perhaps given as TRBD1 or TRBD2 (5 bases each). V was cut by 3 bases and J by 0 bases, with 13 bases left in between. The V gene's germline CDR1 is SGHRS and CDR2 YFSETQ. The CDR3 runs to 17 residues. The CDR3 reads CASSSTGPVSGANVLTF. The CDR3, as DNA: TGCGCCAGCAGCTCGACGGGGCCTGTCTCTGGGGCCAACGTCCTGACTTTC.

The chain recombines TRBV5-4 with TRBJ2-1; no reliable D call. Germline V gene sequence: CDR1 SGHNT, CDR2 YYREEE (reference sequence). V dropped 0 bases and J dropped 9 bases, with 4 bases sitting between them. The CDR3 runs 11 residues. This CDR3 reads CASSLEVEQFF. The CDR3 DNA reads TGTGCCAGCAGCTTGGAGGTTGAGCAGTTCTTC.

A remark on this clone: One base away lies a much larger clone, so this may be a sequencing read error. The gene calls are TRBV4-1 and TRBJ2-3; the match to TRBD2 covers 13 bases. Trimming took 2 bases from V and 4 from J; bases not matched to a gene: 6. The germline CDR1 and CDR2 sequences are MGHRA and YSYEKL. CDR3 length: 17 residues. The CDR3 nucleotides read TGCGCCAGCAGCCAATTATGGACTAGCGGGGGCGCAGATACGCAGTATTTT. This translates into CASSQLWTSGGADTQYF.

The rearrangement uses TRBV5-4 and TRBJ2-3; 8 bases match TRBD2. This CDR3 contains 16 residues. Unmatched junction bases numbered 8, after V lost 5 bases and J lost 0 bases. CDR1 and CDR2 (germline): SGHNT, YYREEE (reference sequence). CDR3 coding DNA: TGTGCCAGCAGTAAAAAGGTAGCGGGAAGCACAGATACGCAGTATTTT. It specifies CASSKKVAGSTDTQYF.

The CDR3 loop is CAISEWQGTFSSYEQYF. DNA of the CDR3: TGTGCCATCAGTGAGTGGCAGGGGACATTTTCCTCCTACGAGCAGTACTTC. This rearrangement joins TRBV10-3 to TRBJ2-7, with a tentative D call TRBD1 (6 bases). Germline-derived CDR1 and CDR2 are ENHRY and SYGVKD. The CDR3 runs 17 residues. V lost 1 base and J lost 0, with 16 bases in between.

This clone occurred a few times. The chain is built from TRBV18 and TRBJ2-1; 12 bases match TRBD1. CDR1 and CDR2 from the germline V gene are KGHSH and LQKENI. CDR3 length: 16 amino acids. After removal of 3 bases from V and 10 bases from J, the junction contained 10 bases not matched to a gene. CDR3 in amino acids: CASSPAGTGGLREQFF. The CDR3 coding sequence is TGTGCCAGCTCACCCGCCGGGACAGGGGGCTTAAGAGAGCAGTTCTTC.

V is TRBV4-1 and J is TRBJ1-3, with a tentative D call TRBD1 (6 bases). This CDR3 region has 14 residues. With 4 bases removed from V and 2 bases from J, the gap between germline ends came to 9 bases. The germline V gene encodes CDR1 MGHRA and CDR2 YSYEKL. This CDR3 is CASSPRQAGNTIYF. The CDR3 DNA sequence: TGCGCCAGCAGCCCCCGACAGGCTGGAAACACCATATATTTT.

This chain connects TRBV30 to TRBJ2-5; the match to TRBD2 covers 11 bases. Germline CDR1 is GTSNPN and CDR2 is SVGIG (reference sequence). CDR3 length: 15 amino acids. The junction had 4 bases not matched to a gene; V was cut back by 0 bases and J by 4 bases. CDR3 bases: TGTGCCTGGAGTGTAAGACTAGCGGGAACAGAGACCCAGTACTTC. Residues: CAWSVRLAGTETQYF. Based on the CDR3 plus reference TRBV30 and TRBJ2-5, the full variable domain is SQTIHQWPATLVQPVGSPLSLECTVEGTSNPNLYWYRQAAGRGLQLLFYSVGIGQISSEVPQNLSASRPQDRQFILSSKKLLLSDSGFYLCAWSVRLAGTETQYFGPGTRLLVL.

This clone was counted only a few times. Other nucleotide sequences from this sample produce the same CDR3. This sequence joins TRBV9 and TRBJ2-1, with no clear D. CDR3 length: 14 amino acids. The germline V gene has CDR1 SGDLS and CDR2 YYNGEE. V was cut by 0 bases and J by 3 bases, with 7 bases left in between. CDR3 in amino acids: CASSVVGNYNEQFF. The CDR3 DNA reads as TGTGCCAGCAGCGTAGTGGGAAACTACAATGAGCAGTTCTTC.

In this sample, this clone turned up a few times. V is TRBV28 and J is TRBJ1-1; D gene unclear. Germline CDR1 MDHEN, CDR2 SYDVKM. CDR3 size: 14 residues. The V and J ends lost 1 base and 1 base respectively, with 7 bases between them. Here the CDR3 reads CASSLLAANTEAFF. The CDR3 DNA sequence: TGTGCCAGCAGTTTATTGGCGGCGAACACTGAAGCTTTCTTT.

The genes are TRBV4-1 and TRBJ1-2; the match to TRBD1 covers 7 bases. CDR1 is MGHRA, CDR2 YSYEKL, per germline. The CDR3 loop spans 15 amino acids. Germline trimming cut 2 bases from V and 7 bases from J; bases unmatched to any gene: 10. The CDR3, as DNA: TGCGCCAGCAGCCAACTAGACAGGGAGACTCTTGGCTACACCTTC. It codes for CASSQLDRETLGYTF.

This rearrangement joins TRBV5-4 to TRBJ1-2, with 9 bases lining up with TRBD1. The ends lost 4 bases at V and 7 bases at J; junction bases unmatched: 8. The CDR3 has 14 residues. CDR1 and CDR2 (germline): SGHNT, YYREEE (reference sequence). The CDR3 DNA sequence: TGTGCCAGCAGCCGTCCCGGGACAGGGTTTGGCTACACCTTC. This gives the protein CASSRPGTGFGYTF.

This rearrangement joins TRBV11-2 to TRBJ2-1, with 10 bases that match TRBD2. The CDR3 contains 15 residues. Germline V gene sequence: CDR1 SGHAT, CDR2 FQNNGV. The V and J ends lost 4 bases and 4 bases, in that order; junction bases with no gene match: 4. As DNA, the CDR3 is TGTGCCAGCAGCTCCGGACTAGCGGTTTACAATGAGCAGTTCTTC. It specifies CASSSGLAVYNEQFF. Together with reference TRBV11-2 and TRBJ2-1, the CDR3 gives the full variable domain: EAGVAQSPRYKIIEKRQSVAFWCNPISGHATLYWYQQILGQGPKLLIQFQNNGVVDDSQLPKDRFSAERLKGVDSTLKIQPAKLEDSAVYLCASSSGLAVYNEQFFGPGTRLTVL.

This sequence joins TRBV5-1 and TRBJ2-1; D call uncertain. The germline V and J ends were trimmed by 4 bases and 9 bases, with 14 bases remaining between them. This CDR3 contains 13 residues. Germline loops: CDR1 SGHRS, CDR2 YFSETQ. The DNA of the CDR3 is TGCGCCAGCAGCGGGCGGATAAATGGTGAGCAGTTCTTC. Protein: CASSGRINGEQFF.